This record concerns one T cell receptor (beta chain) sequence. The antigen is not known. The data are from a study of cytomegalovirus exposure and HLA in healthy donors. Whole-study findings and limits: Cytomegalovirus status was reportedly diagnosed by the classifier with high sensitivity and specificity.

The repertoire was sequenced with immunoSEQ multiplex PCR; TCRdb's copy has only in-frame clones and lacks some. The sample has about 330,000 clones, 87% seen once. This CDR3 is built from 18 residues. V dropped 0 bases and J dropped 2; count of bases not matched to a gene: 13. The germline V gene has CDR1 LNHDA and CDR2 SQIVND (reference sequence). The source is a woman in her thirties in good health and CMV-seropositive. The sample was PBMCs. The V and J genes are TRBV19 and TRBJ2-7; TRBD2 matches 7 bases. CDR3 nucleotide sequence: TGTGCCAGTAGTATAGATCGAACTGGCGGGGGTGATCCCTACGAGCAGTACTTC. The encoded protein is CASSIDRTGGGDPYEQYF.